Below, 8 T cell receptor beta chains from the same sample are listed, as sequenced in a study of blood T cell repertoires in COVID-19. Assay used: immunoSEQ multiplex PCR; TCRdb lists only in-frame clones, some missing. The sample consists of fewer than 300,000 clones, roughly 90% of them appearing once. The sample taken for sequencing was PBMCs or T cells enriched from blood (not recorded which). Receptors were obtained from a woman younger than 45 who had recovered from COVID-19.

The chain recombines TRBV5-5 with TRBJ2-1; 11 bases line up with TRBD1. CDR1 is SGHKS and CDR2 is YYEKEE in the germline V gene (reference sequence). V lost 3 bases and J lost 10; bases outside the gene matches: 15. The CDR3 consists of 17 residues. The CDR3, as DNA: TGTGCCAGCAGCTGGGGGACAGGGGGTTCTATAGCGGGAGAGCAGTTCTTC. The encoded protein is CASSWGTGGSIAGEQFF.

The chain combines TRBV14 with TRBJ1-1; no definite D call. The germline gives CDR1 SGHDN, CDR2 FVKESK. The CDR3 extends over 14 amino acids. The V end was cut by 3 bases, the J end by 7 bases, with 15 bases between. Written as DNA, the CDR3 is TGTGCCAGCAGCCAGGCGGGAGGAACGCGTGAAGCTTTCTTT. Amino acids: CASSQAGGTREAFF.

Notes on this clone: The sample has other DNA sequences that encode this CDR3 too. This chain connects TRBV6-2 or TRBV6-3 to TRBJ2-7; 9 bases fit TRBD1. The V gene's germline CDR1 is MNHEY and CDR2 SVGEGT. The CDR3 totals 15 residues. The trim removed 3 bases at V and 1 base at J, leaving 4 bases unmatched. The CDR3 DNA sequence: TGTGCCAGCAGTTATTCGGGACAGGGATCCTACGAGCAGTACTTC. It yields the protein CASSYSGQGSYEQYF.

The rearrangement links TRBV7-9 to TRBJ2-1; 12 bases agree with TRBD2. The V segment lost 1 base and the J segment 2 bases; nucleotides outside the gene matches: 3. CDR1 is SEHNR, CDR2 FQNEAQ, per germline (reference sequence). The CDR3 sequence is 17 residues long. CDR3 in amino acids: CASSLGGLAGTYNEQFF. The DNA of the CDR3 is TGTGCCAGCAGCTTAGGAGGACTAGCGGGGACCTACAATGAGCAGTTCTTC.

V and J are TRBV4-3 and TRBJ2-7, with no clear D. This CDR3 spans 14 amino acids. Germline CDR1 and CDR2: LGHNA and YSLEER. V was clipped by 0 bases and J by 2 bases, with 8 bases between them. The CDR3 sequence: CASSQDSETYEQYF. The CDR3 nucleotides are TGCGCCAGCAGCCAAGACAGCGAAACCTACGAGCAGTACTTC.

The chain carries TRBV28 and TRBJ2-2; possible D gene TRBD2, 7 bases. The CDR3 has 14 residues. Deletions cut 3 bases from V and 6 bases from J, with 11 bases between. CDR1 and CDR2 from the germline V gene are MDHEN and SYDVKM. The CDR3 protein is CASSLGGLAGELFF. CDR3 coding DNA: TGTGCCAGCAGTTTGGGGGGGCTCGCCGGGGAGCTGTTTTTT.

This chain joins TRBV24-1 and TRBJ2-5; 10 bases match TRBD1. CDR1 is KGHDR and CDR2 is SFDVKD in the germline V gene. The CDR3 length is 16 residues. The V and J ends lost 2 bases and 4 bases, in that order; junction bases with no gene match: 6. The CDR3 region is CATSDWTGTGVETQYF. The CDR3 coding sequence is TGTGCCACCAGTGATTGGACCGGGACAGGGGTAGAGACCCAGTACTTC.

The chain combines TRBV5-4 with TRBJ2-5; 14 nucleotides match TRBD2. In germline, CDR1 is SGHNT, CDR2 YYREEE (reference sequence). Germline trimming cut 5 bases from V and 5 bases from J; bases unmatched to any gene: 8. The CDR3 totals 16 residues. In DNA, the CDR3 is TGTGCCAGCAGACGCGGGACTAGCGGGAGTCTGGAGACCCAGTACTTC. This translates into CASRRGTSGSLETQYF. Looking up the rest from reference TRBV5-4 and TRBJ2-5 gives the full variable domain: ETGVTQSPTHLIKTRGQQVTLRCSSQSGHNTVSWYQQALGQGPQFIFQYYREEENGRGNFPPRFSGLQFPNYSSELNVNALELDDSALYLCASRRGTSGSLETQYFGPGTRLLVL.